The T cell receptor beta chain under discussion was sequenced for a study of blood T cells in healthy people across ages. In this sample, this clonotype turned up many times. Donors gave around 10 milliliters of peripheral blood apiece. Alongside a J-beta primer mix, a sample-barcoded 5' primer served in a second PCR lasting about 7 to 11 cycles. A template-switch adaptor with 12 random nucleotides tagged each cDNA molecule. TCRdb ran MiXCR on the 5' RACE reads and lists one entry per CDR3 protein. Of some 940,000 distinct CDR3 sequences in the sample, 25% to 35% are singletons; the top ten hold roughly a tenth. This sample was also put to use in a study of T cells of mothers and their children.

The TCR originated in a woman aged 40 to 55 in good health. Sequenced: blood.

The CDR3 here is CSANHPRGASIYEQYF. The CDR3 nucleotides read TGCAGTGCCAACCACCCACGGGGGGCGAGCATCTACGAGCAGTACTTC. The chain uses TRBV20-1 and TRBJ2-7, with TRBD2 as a possible D gene (7 bases). Germline CDR1 is DFQATT and CDR2 is SNEGSKA (reference sequence). CDR3 length equals 16 residues. Trimming took off 6 bases at V and 3 bases at J, with 24 bases between the two ends.